The 32 T cell receptor beta chains below all came from one sample that was sequenced in a study of cytotoxic CD8 clonotypes in ibrutinib-treated CLL. Measured with immunoSEQ multiplex PCR; TCRdb has only the in-frame clones, and not every one. The table includes a few hundred thousand clones, around four fifths detected once. The starting material was PBMCs, obtained before ibrutinib treatment. All receptors derive from a human donor with chronic lymphocytic leukemia.

This clone has just one count. This chain connects TRBV2 to TRBJ1-4, with D unresolved. CDR1 and CDR2 from the germline V gene are SNHLY and FYNNEI. CDR3 length equals 15 residues. V lost 2 bases, J lost 3 bases, and 10 bases lay in between. CDR3 nucleotide sequence: TGTGCCAGCAGTGAAAGGAGGGTAGCTAATGAAAAACTGTTTTTT. Amino acid sequence: CASSERRVANEKLFF.

V usage is TRBV9 and J usage is TRBJ1-5, with D perhaps TRBD1 (6 bases). Trimming shortened V by 3 bases and J by 2 bases, and 12 bases separated the two germline ends. Looked up from germline, CDR1 is SGDLS and CDR2 is YYNGEE. The CDR3 length is 15 residues. The CDR3 nucleotides are TGTGCCAGCAGCGCGGGGCAGGGGCGCAATCAGCCCCAGCATTTT. It specifies CASSAGQGRNQPQHF.

In DNA, the CDR3 is TGTGCCAGCAGTGTCGGGACAGGCTCCTACAATGAGCAGTTCTTC. Encoded protein: CASSVGTGSYNEQFF. The genes are TRBV6-4 and TRBJ2-1; TRBD1 matches at 8 bases. Germline CDR1 MRHNA, CDR2 SNTAGT. The CDR3 runs to 15 residues. The J segment lost 0 bases and the V segment lost 4 bases, leaving 2 bases of the junction unmatched.

This clone was seen just once. This chain connects TRBV7-9 to TRBJ1-1; D is undetermined. Germline CDR1 reads SEHNR; CDR2 reads FQNEAQ (reference sequence). The germline V and J ends were trimmed by 0 bases and 3 bases, with 14 bases remaining between them. The CDR3 is 16 residues long. The CDR3 reads CASSLAGLRKHTEAFF. The CDR3 nucleotides read TGTGCCAGCAGCTTAGCCGGGCTTCGGAAGCACACTGAAGCTTTCTTT.

The chain combines TRBV6-5 with TRBJ2-2; D is possibly TRBD1 (6 bases). The V gene's germline CDR1 is MNHEY and CDR2 SVGAGI. Trimming stripped 4 bases from V and 2 bases from J, with 8 bases between. This CDR3 region has 14 residues. The CDR3 spells CASSWTANTGELFF. In DNA, the CDR3 is TGTGCCAGCAGTTGGACAGCTAACACCGGGGAGCTGTTTTTT.

The sample holds a few counts of this clone. The chain has TRBV19 and TRBJ2-1; 14 bases fit TRBD2. V was pared by 3 bases and J by 14 bases, with 6 bases of the junction left unmatched. Germline V CDR1 and CDR2: LNHDA, SQIVND (reference sequence). The CDR3 extends over 14 amino acids. DNA for the CDR3: TGTGCCAGTAGTATCCTGGGACTAGCGGGAGCAAAGTTCTTC. It yields the protein CASSILGLAGAKFF.

The chain joins TRBV4-3 to TRBJ2-2; the match to TRBD1 covers 8 bases. Germline loops: CDR1 LGHNA, CDR2 YSLEER. CDR3 length: 18 amino acids. V trimming: 0 bases; J trimming: 4 bases; junction bases outside the gene matches: 10. This chain's CDR3 is CASSQDRVRTGRTGELFF. CDR3 DNA sequence: TGCGCCAGCAGCCAAGATCGGGTTAGGACAGGGCGCACCGGGGAGCTGTTTTTT.

This clone was counted only a few times. The chain recombines TRBV15 with TRBJ2-7; TRBD1 is a possible D gene (6 bases). The CDR3 extends over 15 amino acids. Per the germline V gene, CDR1 is LNHNV and CDR2 is YYDKDF (reference sequence). Trimming left V 0 bases short and J 2 bases short, with 11 bases between. The chain's CDR3 is CATSRERTEAYEQYF. The CDR3 DNA reads TGTGCCACCAGCAGAGAGAGGACAGAAGCCTACGAGCAGTACTTC.

The chain carries TRBV4-1 and TRBJ1-1; TRBD1 aligns across 8 bases. Germline values: CDR1 MGHRA, CDR2 YSYEKL. This CDR3 spans 16 amino acids. With 0 bases clipped from V and 11 bases from J, the junction kept 14 bases outside the gene matches. The CDR3 region has the DNA TGCGCCAGCAGCCAAGAAAGTGGGCCAGGGGGCGCGAGGGCTTTCTTT. It translates to CASSQESGPGGARAFF.

Concerning this clone itself: Other DNA sequences within the sample encode an identical CDR3. The chain joins TRBV9 to TRBJ2-1; D may be TRBD1 or TRBD2 (6 bases each). CDR3 size: 14 residues. V dropped 2 bases and J dropped 5 bases, with 11 bases sitting between them. Germline CDR1 reads SGDLS; CDR2 reads YYNGEE. The CDR3 reads CASSVGGGNNEQFF. The CDR3 DNA follows: TGTGCCAGCAGCGTGGGGGGCGGTAACAATGAGCAGTTCTTC.

The rearrangement links TRBV2 to TRBJ1-2; weak D call: TRBD1 (5 bases). Germline assignment: CDR1 SNHLY and CDR2 FYNNEI. Trimming took 6 bases from V and 5 from J, leaving 13 bases between them. The CDR3 spans 13 residues. The CDR3 DNA sequence: TGTGCCAGCAGCTCCGGGACTGAGTATGGCTACACCTTC. Its protein is CASSSGTEYGYTF.

The CDR3 region is CASSNSGTEAFF. The CDR3 DNA sequence: TGTGCCAGTAGCAACTCTGGGACTGAAGCTTTCTTT. V and J are TRBV19 and TRBJ1-1; unclear D gene. This CDR3 has 12 amino acids. The germline V gene encodes CDR1 LNHDA and CDR2 SQIVND (reference sequence). V lost 6 bases, J lost 5 bases, and 10 bases lay in between.

The chain has TRBV30 and TRBJ1-5, with D unclear. The CDR3 contains 14 residues. Deletions cut 0 bases from V and 1 base from J, with 7 bases between. From germline, CDR1 is GTSNPN and CDR2 SVGIG (reference sequence). The CDR3: CAWSVEISNQPQHF. CDR3 DNA: TGTGCCTGGAGTGTAGAAATAAGCAATCAGCCCCAGCATTTT.

The V call is TRBV13, the J call TRBJ2-3; the D gene is possibly TRBD1 (5 bases). The CDR3 covers 17 residues. Germline assignment: CDR1 PRHDT and CDR2 FYEKMQ (reference sequence). The V and J ends lost 4 bases and 1 base respectively, with 18 bases between them. CDR3 nucleotide sequence: TGTGCCAGCAGCTCCCCACCCACTGTGACAGGCACAGATACGCAGTATTTT. Amino acid sequence: CASSSPPTVTGTDTQYF.

This clone came up once. The rearrangement links TRBV9 to TRBJ2-1; 8 bases map to TRBD2. The germline CDR1 and CDR2 sequences are SGDLS and YYNGEE. There are 16 residues in the CDR3. V shed 3 bases and J 1 base; nucleotides not matched to a gene: 6. The DNA of the CDR3 is TGTGCCAGCAGCGAAAGCGGGAGCTGGTCCTACAATGAGCAGTTCTTC. Encoded protein: CASSESGSWSYNEQFF.

This clone has only a few counts. The chain links TRBV30 to TRBJ1-2; tentative D call: TRBD1 (5 bases). This CDR3 spans 16 amino acids. The V and J ends lost 4 bases and 2 bases respectively, with 20 bases between them. CDR1 is GTSNPN and CDR2 is SVGIG in the germline V gene (reference sequence). This CDR3 reads CAWTLGGSIPNYGYTF. The CDR3 region has the DNA TGTGCCTGGACCCTTGGGGGGTCCATCCCCAACTATGGCTACACCTTC.

The chain is built from TRBV27 and TRBJ2-7; 9 nucleotides align to TRBD2. With 7 bases clipped from V and 0 bases from J, the junction kept 13 bases outside the gene matches. Germline V gene data show CDR1 as MNHEY and CDR2 as SMNVEV (reference sequence). The CDR3 is 17 residues long. Here the CDR3 reads CASTPRWAGGSSYEQYF. CDR3 DNA: TGTGCCAGCACCCCCAGGTGGGCGGGAGGGAGCTCCTACGAGCAGTACTTC.

With regard to this clone: Within the sample, other DNA sequences also encode this same CDR3. This chain joins TRBV9 and TRBJ2-5; D call uncertain. The CDR3 runs 9 residues. The V end lost 7 bases, the J end lost 5 bases, and 3 bases lay between the germline ends. CDR1 SGDLS and CDR2 YYNGEE come from the germline V gene. The CDR3 is CASGETQYF. In DNA form, the CDR3 reads TGTGCCAGCGGGGAGACCCAGTACTTC.

The J gene is TRBJ2-7, the V gene TRBV29-1, with D perhaps TRBD2 (5 bases). Germline V gene sequence: CDR1 SQVTM, CDR2 ANQGSEA. This CDR3 is 13 amino acids long. V lost 7 bases and J lost 9, with 22 bases in between. The CDR3 loop is CSAERTRGSGQYF. The CDR3, as DNA: TGCAGCGCCGAAAGAACCCGGGGATCTGGGCAGTACTTC.

The gene calls are TRBV4-2 and TRBJ1-1; no definite D call. The germline V gene has CDR1 LGHNA and CDR2 YNFKEQ. CDR3 length: 17 amino acids. Trimming removed 1 base from V and 2 bases from J, with 17 bases in between. Here the CDR3 DNA reads TGTGCCAGCAGCCAAGTTGGAAGAGAAGTGTACAACACTGAAGCTTTCTTT. Translated, it gives CASSQVGREVYNTEAFF.

The genes are TRBV4-3 and TRBJ1-1; D is ambiguous. The CDR3 is 15 amino acids. Per germline, CDR1 LGHNA and CDR2 YSLEER. The V and J ends lost 0 bases and 1 base respectively, with 9 bases between them. CDR3 DNA: TGCGCCAGCAGCCAAGAGAACAGACCGAACACTGAAGCTTTCTTT. Translating it yields CASSQENRPNTEAFF.

This clone occurred a few times. This chain links TRBV27 with TRBJ1-2; D not resolved. V was pared by 6 bases and J by 6 bases, with 5 bases between. This CDR3 is built from 10 residues. Germline lookup yields CDR1 MNHEY and CDR2 SMNVEV (reference sequence). CDR3 region: CASRNNGYTF. The CDR3 DNA reads TGTGCCAGCAGGAACAATGGCTACACCTTC.

The rearrangement uses TRBV18 and TRBJ2-7, with a possible D match to TRBD2 (7 bases). V was pared by 6 bases and J by 5 bases, with 17 bases between. The CDR3 spans 14 residues. Germline CDR1 is KGHSH and CDR2 is LQKENI. The CDR3 here is CASSPTGGNHEQYF. In nucleotides, the CDR3 is TGTGCCAGCTCCCCGACGGGGGGCAATCACGAGCAGTACTTC.

This chain connects TRBV6-1 to TRBJ2-7; TRBD2 matches 10 bases. Trimming at V came to 4 bases and at J to 6 bases, leaving 6 bases not matched to a gene. From germline, CDR1 is MNHNS and CDR2 SASEGT. This CDR3 comprises 14 residues. CDR3 bases: TGTGCCAGCAGTGCGGGGACTAGCGCGCGCGAGCAGTACTTC. Its protein product is CASSAGTSAREQYF.

The chain links TRBV4-1 to TRBJ2-3; D remains ambiguous. The V end lost 2 bases, the J end lost 1 base, and 16 bases lay between the germline ends. Germline V gene lookup returns CDR1 MGHRA and CDR2 YSYEKL. The CDR3 extends over 17 amino acids. The CDR3 here is CASSQSNGGGRTDTQYF. In DNA form, the CDR3 reads TGCGCCAGCAGCCAATCAAACGGCGGTGGGCGCACAGATACGCAGTATTTT.

The chain is built from TRBV4-1 and TRBJ2-7; D gene uncertain. The CDR3 covers 14 residues. Germline V gene lookup returns CDR1 MGHRA and CDR2 YSYEKL. V lost 1 base to trimming and J lost 3 bases, with 10 bases between them. In nucleotides, the CDR3 is TGCGCCAGCAGCCAAGGGCCCTATAACTACGAGCAGTACTTC. It codes for CASSQGPYNYEQYF.

The chain links TRBV10-1 to TRBJ2-7; D is possibly TRBD1 (5 bases). The CDR3 is 14 amino acids. Germline V CDR1 and CDR2: WNHNN, SYGVQD (reference sequence). Trimming pared 4 bases from V and 0 bases from J, leaving 10 bases between. The CDR3 here is CASSVGDSSYEQYF. The CDR3 coding sequence is TGCGCCAGCAGTGTAGGAGACAGCTCCTACGAGCAGTACTTC.

This clone came up a few times. The chain uses TRBV7-2 and TRBJ2-4; no clear D gene. Per the germline V gene, CDR1 is SGHTA and CDR2 is FQGNSA. The ends were cut back, 1 base at V and 5 bases at J, with 9 bases in the middle. The CDR3 has 14 amino acids. CDR3 loop: CASSLVGGQNIQYF. The CDR3 DNA reads TGTGCCAGCAGCTTAGTAGGCGGCCAAAACATTCAGTACTTC.

The chain employs TRBV5-1 and TRBJ2-2; unclear D gene. CDR1 is SGHRS, CDR2 YFSETQ, per germline. Trimming took off 4 bases at V and 0 bases at J, with 4 bases between the two ends. The CDR3 spans 13 residues. This chain's CDR3 is CASSPSNTGELFF. The DNA of the CDR3 is TGCGCCAGCAGCCCTTCGAACACCGGGGAGCTGTTTTTT.

This clone occurred a few times. The chain carries TRBV2 and TRBJ2-5; D unclear. The CDR3 is 12 amino acids. Trimming took off 3 bases at V and 8 bases at J, with 10 bases between the two ends. CDR1 and CDR2 from the germline V gene are SNHLY and FYNNEI. CDR3 sequence: CASSEESETQYF. DNA for the CDR3: TGTGCCAGCAGTGAGGAATCCGAAACCCAGTACTTC.

The CDR3 region has the DNA TGTGCCTGGAGTGTGGGGAATAGCAATCAGCCCCAGCATTTT. Residues: CAWSVGNSNQPQHF. The chain employs TRBV30 and TRBJ1-5; D ambiguous. CDR3 size: 14 residues. Germline V CDR1 and CDR2: GTSNPN, SVGIG (reference sequence). Trimming stripped 0 bases from V and 0 bases from J, with 6 bases between.

This chain uses TRBV28 with TRBJ2-5; D might be TRBD1 (5 bases). V shed 1 base and J shed 0 bases, with 12 bases lying between them. Germline V gene lookup returns CDR1 MDHEN and CDR2 SYDVKM. The CDR3 is 16 amino acids. The CDR3 DNA reads TGTGCCAGCAGTTTATATCGTCCAGGGAACCAAGAGACCCAGTACTTC. This encodes CASSLYRPGNQETQYF. The complete variable domain, with remaining parts taken from reference TRBV28 and TRBJ2-5, reads DVKVTQSSRYLVKRTGEKVFLECVQDMDHENMFWYRQDPGLGLRLIYFSYDVKMKEKGDIPEGYSVSREKKERFSLILESASTNQTSMYLCASSLYRPGNQETQYFGPGTRLLVL.